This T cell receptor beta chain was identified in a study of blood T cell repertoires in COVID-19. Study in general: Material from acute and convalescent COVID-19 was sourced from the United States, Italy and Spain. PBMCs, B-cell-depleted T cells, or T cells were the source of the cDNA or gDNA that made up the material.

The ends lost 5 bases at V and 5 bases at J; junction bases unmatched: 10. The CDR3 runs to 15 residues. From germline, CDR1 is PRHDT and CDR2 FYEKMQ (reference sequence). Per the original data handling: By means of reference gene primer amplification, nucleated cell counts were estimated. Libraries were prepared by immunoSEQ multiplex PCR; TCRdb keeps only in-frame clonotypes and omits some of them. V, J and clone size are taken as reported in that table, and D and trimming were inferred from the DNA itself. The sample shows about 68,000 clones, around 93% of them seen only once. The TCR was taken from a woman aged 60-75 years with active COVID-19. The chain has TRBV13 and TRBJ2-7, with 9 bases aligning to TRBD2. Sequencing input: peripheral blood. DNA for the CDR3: TGTGCCAGCAGCCCCATAGCGGGAGTAGTTCACGAGCAGTACTTC. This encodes CASSPIAGVVHEQYF.